This T cell receptor beta chain comes out of a study of blood T cell repertoires in COVID-19. At the level of the study: COVID-19 samples, acute and convalescent, were from the United States, Italy and Spain.

The CDR3 has 15 residues. Trimming removed 3 bases from V and 3 bases from J; junction bases left unmatched: 4. The germline CDR1 and CDR2 sequences are SNHLY and FYNNEI. TCRdb keeps only in-frame clones here, not all; method: immunoSEQ multiplex PCR. The repertoire includes 65,000 to 75,000 clones, 85% to 90% of them detected once, and 4% to 5% sits in the top ten. Sequenced material: peripheral blood. This TCR was recovered from a woman aged 45-60 years with active COVID-19. The V gene is TRBV2, the J gene TRBJ1-4, with 7 bases that match TRBD1. The CDR3 loop is CASSEKGASNEKLFF. CDR3 DNA: TGTGCCAGCAGTGAGAAGGGGGCGTCTAATGAAAAACTGTTTTTT. Looking up the rest from reference TRBV2 and TRBJ1-4 gives the full variable domain: EPEVTQTPSHQVTQMGQEVILRCVPISNHLYFYWYRQILGQKVEFLVSFYNNEISEKSEIFDDQFSVERPDGSNFTLKIRSTKLEDSAMYFCASSEKGASNEKLFFGSGTQLSVL.